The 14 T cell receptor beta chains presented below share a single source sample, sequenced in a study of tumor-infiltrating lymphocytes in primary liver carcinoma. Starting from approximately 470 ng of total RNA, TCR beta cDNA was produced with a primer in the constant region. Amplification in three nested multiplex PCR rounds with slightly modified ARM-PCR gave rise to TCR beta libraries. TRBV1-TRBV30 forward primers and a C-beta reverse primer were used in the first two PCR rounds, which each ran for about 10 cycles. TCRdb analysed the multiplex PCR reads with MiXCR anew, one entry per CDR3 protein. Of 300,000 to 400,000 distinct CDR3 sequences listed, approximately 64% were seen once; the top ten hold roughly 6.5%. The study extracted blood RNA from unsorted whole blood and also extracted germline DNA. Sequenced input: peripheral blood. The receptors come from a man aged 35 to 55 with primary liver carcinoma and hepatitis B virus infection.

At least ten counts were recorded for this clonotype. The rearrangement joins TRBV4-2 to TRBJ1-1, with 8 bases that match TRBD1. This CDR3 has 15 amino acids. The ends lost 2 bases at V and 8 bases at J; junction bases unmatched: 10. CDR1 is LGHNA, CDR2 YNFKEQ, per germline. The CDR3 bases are TGTGCCAGCAGCCAACCCGGACAGGGTCCAGGGGAAGCTTTCTTT. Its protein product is CASSQPGQGPGEAFF.

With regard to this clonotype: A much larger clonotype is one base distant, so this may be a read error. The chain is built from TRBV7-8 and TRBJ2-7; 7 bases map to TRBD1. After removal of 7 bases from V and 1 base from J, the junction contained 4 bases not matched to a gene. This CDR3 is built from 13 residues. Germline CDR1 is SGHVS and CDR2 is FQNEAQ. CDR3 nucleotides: TGTGCCAGCACCTGGGGACAGTCCTACGAGCAGTACTTC. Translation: CASTWGQSYEQYF. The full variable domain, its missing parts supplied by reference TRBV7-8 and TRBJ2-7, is GAGVSQSPRYKVAKRGQDVALRCDPISGHVSLFWYQQALGQGPEFLTYFQNEAQLDKSGLPSDRFFAERPEGSVSTLKIQRTQQEDSAVYLCASTWGQSYEQYFGPGTRLTVT.

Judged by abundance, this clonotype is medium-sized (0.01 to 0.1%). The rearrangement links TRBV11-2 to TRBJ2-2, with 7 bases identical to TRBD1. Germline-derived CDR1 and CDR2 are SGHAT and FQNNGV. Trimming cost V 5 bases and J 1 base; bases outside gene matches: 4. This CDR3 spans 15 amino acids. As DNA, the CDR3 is TGTGCCAGCAGCGAGGGGACAGTGAACACCGGGGAGCTGTTTTTT. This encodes CASSEGTVNTGELFF.

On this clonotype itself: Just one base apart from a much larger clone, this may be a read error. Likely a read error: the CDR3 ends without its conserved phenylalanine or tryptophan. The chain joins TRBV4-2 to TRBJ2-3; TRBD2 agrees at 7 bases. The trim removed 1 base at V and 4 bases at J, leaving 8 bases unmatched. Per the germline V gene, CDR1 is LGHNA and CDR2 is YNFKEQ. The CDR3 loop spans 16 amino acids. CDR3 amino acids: CASSQAAGVFSDTQYL. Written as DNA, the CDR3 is TGTGCCAGCAGCCAAGCCGCGGGAGTATTCTCAGATACGCAGTATCTT.

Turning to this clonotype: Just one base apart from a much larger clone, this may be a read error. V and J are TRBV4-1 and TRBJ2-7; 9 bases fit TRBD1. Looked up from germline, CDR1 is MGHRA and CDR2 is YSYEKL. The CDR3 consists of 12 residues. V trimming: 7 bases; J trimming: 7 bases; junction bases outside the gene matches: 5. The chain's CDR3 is CASIQTGGEQYF. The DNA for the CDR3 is TGCGCCAGCATCCAGACAGGGGGGGAGCAGTACTTC.

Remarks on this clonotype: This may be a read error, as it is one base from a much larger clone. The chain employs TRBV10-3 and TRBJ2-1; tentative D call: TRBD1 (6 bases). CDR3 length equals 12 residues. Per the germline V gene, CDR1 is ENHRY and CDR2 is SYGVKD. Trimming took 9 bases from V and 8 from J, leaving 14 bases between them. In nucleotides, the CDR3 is TGTGCCATGAACGGGACAAGAGATGAGCAGTTCTTC. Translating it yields CAMNGTRDEQFF.

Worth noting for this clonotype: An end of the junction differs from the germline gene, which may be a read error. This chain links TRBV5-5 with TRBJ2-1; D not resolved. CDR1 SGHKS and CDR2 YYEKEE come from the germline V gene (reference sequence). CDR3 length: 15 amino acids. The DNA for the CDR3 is TGTGCCAACAGCTTGGTTCCCAGACGGCACAATGAGCAGTTCTTC. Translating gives CANSLVPRRHNEQFF.

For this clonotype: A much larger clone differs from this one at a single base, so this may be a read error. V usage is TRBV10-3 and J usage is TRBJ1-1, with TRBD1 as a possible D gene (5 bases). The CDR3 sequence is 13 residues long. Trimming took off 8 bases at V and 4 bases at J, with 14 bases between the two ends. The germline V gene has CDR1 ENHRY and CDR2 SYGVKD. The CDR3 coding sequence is TGTGCCATCCAGGGAGGGGCGAGCACTGAAGCTTTCTTT. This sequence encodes CAIQGGASTEAFF.

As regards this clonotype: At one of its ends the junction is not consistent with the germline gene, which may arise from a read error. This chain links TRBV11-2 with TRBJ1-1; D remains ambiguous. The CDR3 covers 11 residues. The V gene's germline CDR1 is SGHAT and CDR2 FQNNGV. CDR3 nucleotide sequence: TGTGCCAGCAGCTTAGGGGTTGCAGCATTATTT. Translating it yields CASSLGVAALF.

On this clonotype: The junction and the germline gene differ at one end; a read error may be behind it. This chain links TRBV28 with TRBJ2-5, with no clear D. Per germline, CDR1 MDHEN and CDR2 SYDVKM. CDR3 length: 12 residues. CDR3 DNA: TGTGCCAGCAGTTTGTACCAAGAGACCCCGTACTTC. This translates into CASSLYQETPYF.

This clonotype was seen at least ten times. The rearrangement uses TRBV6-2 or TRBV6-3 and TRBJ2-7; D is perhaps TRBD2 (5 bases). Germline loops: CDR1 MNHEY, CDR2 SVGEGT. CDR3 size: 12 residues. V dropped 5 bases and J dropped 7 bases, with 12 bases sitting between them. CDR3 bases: TGTGCCAGCAGTCTACTAGTGCGAGAGCAGTACTTC. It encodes CASSLLVREQYF.

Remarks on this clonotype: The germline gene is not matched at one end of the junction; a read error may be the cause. The DNA for the CDR3 is TGTGCCTGCTACTTGCGTCCGGGCTCCTACGAGCGGTACTTC. It codes for CACYLRPGSYERYF. The V call is TRBV11-2, the J call TRBJ2-7; D not resolved. CDR1 is SGHAT, CDR2 FQNNGV, per germline. This CDR3 has 14 residues.

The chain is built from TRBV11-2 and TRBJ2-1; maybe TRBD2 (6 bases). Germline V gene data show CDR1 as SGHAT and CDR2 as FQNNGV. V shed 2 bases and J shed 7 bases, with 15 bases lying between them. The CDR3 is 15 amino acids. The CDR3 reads CASSLRGISQNEQFF. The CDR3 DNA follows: TGTGCCAGCAGCTTACGCGGGATCTCCCAGAATGAGCAGTTCTTC.

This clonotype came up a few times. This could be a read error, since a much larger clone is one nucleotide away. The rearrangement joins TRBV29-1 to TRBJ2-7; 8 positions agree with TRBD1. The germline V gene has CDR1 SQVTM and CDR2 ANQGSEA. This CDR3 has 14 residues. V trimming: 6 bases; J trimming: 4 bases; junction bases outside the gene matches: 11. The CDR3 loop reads CSVTQGAAEYEQYF. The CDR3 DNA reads TGCAGCGTGACCCAGGGGGCCGCGGAGTACGAGCAGTACTTC.